This TCR beta chain was sequenced for a study of beta chain features in type 1 diabetes. Each population that was sorted was more than 98% pure. As every portion of the isolated RNA was reverse transcribed, the sequencing read expressed TCRB transcripts. The assay was immunoSEQ multiplex PCR, and TCRdb's table has in-frame clones only and misses some. The sample lists about half a million clones, around 30% occurring once. There are a few counts of this clone. Its specificity is unknown. Findings and limits, study-wide: Relative to healthy donors, patients appeared to have naive, central memory and Treg TCRB repertoires that were more similar.

The TCR was taken from a man aged 18 to 35 in good health. The material sequenced was naive CD4+ T cells from blood.

DNA of the CDR3: TGTGCCTGTCTATCGGTCCTAGCCAAAAACATTCAGTACTTC. Translation gives CACLSVLAKNIQYF. The chain joins TRBV30 to TRBJ2-4, with D uncertain. Germline-derived CDR1 and CDR2 are GTSNPN and SVGIG (reference sequence). V shed 6 bases and J shed 0 bases, with 12 bases lying between them. The CDR3 has 14 amino acids.